One sample yielded the 6 T cell receptor beta chains listed below, sequenced in a study of blood T cell repertoires in COVID-19 (dated by TCRdb to the early 2020s). Receptor amplification or capture employed the immunoSEQ multiplex PCR assay. What TCRdb holds here is the immuneACCESS table cut down to in-frame rearrangements. Part of the clones is not present; checked against another copy, under half of the missing clones reflect an unresolved V gene, and the others are unexplained. Within this sample are 250,000 or so clones, with approximately 86% of them counted one time only. The top ten clonotypes cover about 8.6% of the sample. Sequenced: peripheral blood. These receptors all stem from a man aged 40-49 years with active or convalescent COVID-19.

The chain combines TRBV7-3 with TRBJ1-1; D may be TRBD1 (5 bases). This CDR3 has 15 amino acids. Germline loops: CDR1 SGHTA, CDR2 FQGTGA. The germline V and J ends were trimmed by 5 bases and 3 bases, with 16 bases remaining between them. This CDR3 is CASSAGTGGYTEAFF. Written as DNA, the CDR3 is TGTGCCAGCAGCGCGGGAACTGGGGGGTACACTGAAGCTTTCTTT.

The DNA of the CDR3 is TGTGCCTGGGGCCCTTCGGGATCAACCACAGATACGCAGTATTTT. Translated, it gives CAWGPSGSTTDTQYF. The chain joins TRBV30 to TRBJ2-3, with D tentatively TRBD2 (5 bases). Trimming took off 5 bases at V and 2 bases at J, with 17 bases between the two ends. Germline lookup yields CDR1 GTSNPN and CDR2 SVGIG (reference sequence). The CDR3 loop spans 15 amino acids.

This clone has just a few counts. The rearrangement joins TRBV6-5 to TRBJ1-3; possibly TRBD1 for D (5 bases). V lost 4 bases and J 0 bases, leaving 10 bases between the germline ends. The CDR3 is 15 residues long. Germline assignment: CDR1 MNHEY and CDR2 SVGAGI. CDR3 residues: CASSFDSLSGNTIYF. The DNA of the CDR3 is TGTGCCAGCAGTTTTGACAGTCTCTCTGGAAACACCATATATTTT.

The J gene is TRBJ1-6, the V gene TRBV7-3; the D gene is possibly TRBD1 (5 bases). Trimming removed 5 bases at V and 13 bases at J, with 15 bases between. Per germline, CDR1 SGHTA and CDR2 FQGTGA. The CDR3 consists of 13 residues. The CDR3 region has the DNA TGTGCCAGCAGCCCAGGGCCTTATGGGCCCCTCCACTTT. Translated, it gives CASSPGPYGPLHF.

The chain has TRBV4-1 and TRBJ2-3; D is perhaps TRBD1 (6 bases). This CDR3 region has 14 residues. V shed 2 bases and J shed 4 bases, with 10 bases lying between them. Germline-derived CDR1 and CDR2 are MGHRA and YSYEKL. CDR3 DNA: TGCGCCAGCAGCCAAATACAGGGCCCAGATACGCAGTATTTT. Protein product: CASSQIQGPDTQYF.

This chain uses TRBV7-3 with TRBJ1-1; D is unresolved. The germline V and J ends were trimmed by 0 bases and 4 bases, with 15 bases remaining between them. From germline, CDR1 is SGHTA and CDR2 FQGTGA. This CDR3 has 16 residues. Here the CDR3 DNA reads TGTGCCAGCAGCTTAACGGGCAGGCTGGGTGGCACTGAAGCTTTCTTT. Translating it yields CASSLTGRLGGTEAFF. The whole variable domain, filled in from reference TRBV7-3 and TRBJ1-1, reads GAGVSQTPSNKVTEKGKYVELRCDPISGHTALYWYRQSLGQGPEFLIYFQGTGAADDSGLPNDRFFAVRPEGSVSTLKIQRTERGDSAVYLCASSLTGRLGGTEAFFGQGTRLTVV.